This T cell receptor beta chain was sequenced for a study of post-analysis software for immune sequencing data. On the study more broadly: There were relapsing-remitting, secondary progressive and progressive-relapsing multiple sclerosis among the disease courses included. General study points: Pronounced co-clustering by F measure was evident among identically batched samples. Compared with controls, patients had more of 4 or 5 TRBV segments, including TRBV5-6, TRBV5-1 and TRBV20-1.

Looked up from germline, CDR1 is SGHRS and CDR2 is YFSETQ. Losses at the gene ends were 1 base for V and 1 base for J; bases not matched to a gene: 9. The CDR3 is 17 residues long. Built from TCR beta cDNA, the libraries had unique molecular identifiers in them. MiXCR was run by TCRdb on the PCR reads, yielding one entry per CDR3 protein. The data contain 350,000 to 450,000 distinct CDR3 sequences, roughly 38% of them singletons. A note on this clonotype: Its antigen is currently unknown.

The receptor was isolated from a girl between 2 and 10 years old with multiple sclerosis. Sequencing input: blood. V gene TRBV5-1 combines with J gene TRBJ1-1; 8 nucleotides agree with TRBD1. The CDR3 loop reads CASSLRGGDRSNTEAFF. The CDR3 DNA follows: TGCGCCAGCAGCTTGAGAGGGGGGGACAGGTCGAACACTGAAGCTTTCTTT.